This T cell receptor beta chain is from a study of CD8 T cells in ankylosing spondylitis. General study findings and limits: Blood of patients with ankylosing spondylitis appeared to be characterized by a TCR beta motif of eight highly homologous variants.

This clonotype came up many times. Antigen unknown. Germline values: CDR1 LGHDT, CDR2 YNNKEL (reference sequence). Trimming removed 1 base at V and 10 bases at J, with 8 bases between. The CDR3 sequence is 12 residues long. For TCR beta, libraries came from quantitative 5'-RACE with molecular barcodes. TCRdb ran MiXCR on the 5' RACE reads and lists one entry per CDR3 protein. In the table there are under 150,000 distinct CDR3 sequences, roughly 13% of which are singletons. The TCR originated in a female donor with ankylosing spondylitis or in good health (not recorded which). The rearrangement links TRBV3-1 to TRBJ2-1; the D is unclear. Sequencing was carried out using blood, either unsorted or a sorted T cell fraction (not recorded which). The CDR3 DNA sequence: TGTGCCAGCAGCCAAGGTCCCAGCGAGCAGTTCTTC. This encodes CASSQGPSEQFF.